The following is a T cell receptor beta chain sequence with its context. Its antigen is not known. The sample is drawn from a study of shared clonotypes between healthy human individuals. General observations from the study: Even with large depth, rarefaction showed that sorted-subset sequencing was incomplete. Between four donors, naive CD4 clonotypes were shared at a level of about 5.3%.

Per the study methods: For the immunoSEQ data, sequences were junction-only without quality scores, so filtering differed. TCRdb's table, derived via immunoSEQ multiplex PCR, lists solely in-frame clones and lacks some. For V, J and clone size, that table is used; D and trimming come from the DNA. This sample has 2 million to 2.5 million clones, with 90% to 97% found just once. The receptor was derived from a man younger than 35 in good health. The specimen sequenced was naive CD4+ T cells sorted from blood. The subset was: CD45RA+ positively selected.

CDR3 protein: CASSLRDDQGGYTF. CDR3 DNA sequence: TGCGCCAGCAGCTTGAGGGACGACCAGGGTGGCTACACCTTC. The chain couples TRBV5-1 to TRBJ1-2; a possible D gene is TRBD1 (5 bases). The CDR3 runs 14 residues. The germline V gene encodes CDR1 SGHRS and CDR2 YFSETQ. V lost 1 base and J 7 bases, leaving 14 bases between the germline ends.